Each of the 21 T cell receptor beta chains below was sequenced from the same sample in a study of blood T cell repertoires in COVID-19. Profiled with immunoSEQ multiplex PCR; TCRdb holds only in-frame clones, not every one. The sample records over 150,000 clones, roughly four fifths being singletons. The specimen sequenced was peripheral blood. The receptors stem from a woman in her fifties or sixties with COVID-19, enrolled during active disease.

This rearrangement joins TRBV6-2 or TRBV6-3 to TRBJ1-5, with 9 positions matching TRBD1. CDR1 MNHEY and CDR2 SVGEGT come from the germline V gene. This CDR3 spans 16 amino acids. Germline trimming cut 6 bases from V and 0 bases from J; bases unmatched to any gene: 6. As DNA, the CDR3 is TGTGCCAGCAGCGGTCGACAGGGGGATAGCAATCAGCCCCAGCATTTT. Amino acid sequence: CASSGRQGDSNQPQHF.

The V gene is TRBV6-6, the J gene TRBJ1-6, with D perhaps matching TRBD1 (5 bases). The CDR3 totals 16 residues. Between the trimmed V and J ends, which lost 0 bases and 5 bases, there was a span of 11 bases. The germline V gene encodes CDR1 MNHNY and CDR2 SVGAGI (reference sequence). CDR3 residues: CASSYSRGLDNSPLHF. The DNA of the CDR3 is TGTGCCAGCAGTTACTCGCGGGGACTCGATAATTCACCCCTCCACTTT.

This clone came up many times. The CDR3 spells CASSLMPPRGQGAVDTQYF. The CDR3 region has the DNA TGTGCCAGCAGCTTAATGCCCCCGAGGGGACAGGGGGCGGTAGATACGCAGTATTTT. The chain joins TRBV7-2 to TRBJ2-3; 12 nucleotides line up with TRBD1. V shed 2 bases and J 5 bases; nucleotides not matched to a gene: 14. Germline V gives CDR1 SGHTA, CDR2 FQGNSA. This CDR3 comprises 19 residues.

This sequence joins TRBV11-1 and TRBJ2-7; maybe TRBD2 (5 bases). V was trimmed by 5 bases and J by 3 bases, leaving 17 bases between them. The CDR3 length is 15 residues. Germline CDR1 reads SGHAT; CDR2 reads FQDESV (reference sequence). CDR3 DNA sequence: TGTGCCAGCAGCCTCGGAACGGGAAGAGTCTACGAGCAGTACTTC. As protein: CASSLGTGRVYEQYF.

The chain employs TRBV19 and TRBJ1-3, with TRBD1 matching over 8 bases. The CDR3 contains 17 residues. In germline, CDR1 is LNHDA, CDR2 SQIVND (reference sequence). Trimming cost V 5 bases and J 0 bases; bases outside gene matches: 9. The CDR3 nucleotides are TGTGCCAGTAGTCCCGGACAGGGAAGGGTCTCTGGAAACACCATATATTTT. Translation gives CASSPGQGRVSGNTIYF.

The chain uses TRBV3-1 (or the pseudogene TRBV3-2) and TRBJ2-1, with 8 bases lining up with TRBD2. This CDR3 has 17 residues. V lost 1 base to trimming and J lost 6 bases; unmatched junction nucleotides: 11. In germline, CDR1 is LGHDT, CDR2 YNNKEL (reference sequence). The CDR3 region has the DNA TGTGCCAGCAGCCAAGTCGGGAGGGGGACCCCCTCCAATGAGCAGTTCTTC. Its translation: CASSQVGRGTPSNEQFF.

V usage is TRBV5-1 and J usage is TRBJ2-3; possible D gene TRBD2, 6 bases. The V end was cut by 0 bases, the J end by 2 bases, with 7 bases between. The CDR3 covers 14 residues. Looked up from germline, CDR1 is SGHRS and CDR2 is YFSETQ. CDR3 region: CASSLGDSTDTQYF. The CDR3 DNA follows: TGCGCCAGCAGCTTGGGGGACTCCACAGATACGCAGTATTTT.

This clone was picked up a small number of times. The chain joins TRBV9 to TRBJ2-6; possible D gene TRBD1, 6 bases. Between the trimmed V and J ends, which lost 3 bases and 4 bases, there was a span of 14 bases. Germline V gene sequence: CDR1 SGDLS, CDR2 YYNGEE. The CDR3 has 16 amino acids. Here the CDR3 reads CASSGAGVPGANVLTF. The CDR3 DNA reads TGTGCCAGCAGCGGAGCAGGGGTGCCCGGGGCCAACGTCCTGACTTTC. Supplemented by reference TRBV9 and TRBJ2-6, the full variable domain reads DSGVTQTPKHLITATGQRVTLRCSPRSGDLSVYWYQQSLDQGLQFLIQYYNGEERAKGNILERFSAQQFPDLHSELNLSSLELGDSALYFCASSGAGVPGANVLTFGAGSRLTVL.

The rearrangement links TRBV11-3 to TRBJ2-1; 15 nucleotides align to TRBD2. Per germline, CDR1 SGHNT and CDR2 YENEEA. This CDR3 is 18 amino acids long. V was clipped by 5 bases and J by 7 bases; unmatched bases: 12. In nucleotides, the CDR3 is TGTGCCAGCAGCCCCGGACTAGCGGGAGGGTATGGGGGGAATGAGCAGTTCTTC. This gives the protein CASSPGLAGGYGGNEQFF.

This chain connects TRBV30 to TRBJ1-2; 7 positions agree with TRBD1. J was trimmed by 8 bases and V by 3 bases; bases with no gene match: 6. Germline CDR1 and CDR2: GTSNPN and SVGIG (reference sequence). The CDR3 runs to 12 residues. CDR3 DNA sequence: TGTGCCTGGAGAGGAGACAGGGACGGCTACACCTTC. Translation: CAWRGDRDGYTF. Supplemented by reference TRBV30 and TRBJ1-2, the full variable domain reads SQTIHQWPATLVQPVGSPLSLECTVEGTSNPNLYWYRQAAGRGLQLLFYSVGIGQISSEVPQNLSASRPQDRQFILSSKKLLLSDSGFYLCAWRGDRDGYTFGSGTRLTVV.

V usage is TRBV5-4 and J usage is TRBJ1-2, with D possibly matching TRBD1 (6 bases). The CDR3 contains 15 residues. Trimming took 4 bases from V and 5 from J, leaving 18 bases between them. Germline V lookup: CDR1 SGHNT, CDR2 YYREEE (reference sequence). The CDR3 nucleotides are TGTGCCAGCAGCGGATCAACGGGACAACAGTATGGCTACACCTTC. It translates to CASSGSTGQQYGYTF.

The chain combines TRBV9 with TRBJ2-2, with 11 bases lining up with TRBD2. This CDR3 has 16 amino acids. After removal of 4 bases from V and 5 bases from J, the junction contained 7 bases not matched to a gene. Germline CDR1 is SGDLS and CDR2 is YYNGEE. Here the CDR3 DNA reads TGTGCCAGCAGCCCGACCTTAGCGGGGGGGACCGGGGAGCTGTTTTTT. This sequence encodes CASSPTLAGGTGELFF.

To note about this clone: Germline and junction disagree at one end, which may indicate a read error. The chain recombines TRBV6-1 with TRBJ1-2; D remains ambiguous. This CDR3 region has 13 residues. From germline, CDR1 is MNHNS and CDR2 SASEGT. DNA for the CDR3: TGTGCCAGCCGTGACGAGACTAACTATGGCTACACCTTC. Translated, it gives CASRDETNYGYTF.

This chain connects TRBV7-9 to TRBJ2-3, with TRBD2 identical over 11 bases. J lost 6 bases, V lost 1 base, and 6 bases had no gene match. Germline V lookup: CDR1 SEHNR, CDR2 FQNEAQ (reference sequence). This CDR3 contains 16 residues. The CDR3 loop reads CASSLESSGRRDTQYF. For the CDR3, the DNA is TGTGCCAGCAGCTTAGAGTCTAGCGGGAGGAGGGATACGCAGTATTTT.

The CDR3 nucleotides read TGTGCCAGCAGCTTAGGTGCGCCGGGGACAGATACGCAGTATTTT. Protein sequence: CASSLGAPGTDTQYF. This sequence joins TRBV11-2 and TRBJ2-3, with TRBD2 as a possible D gene (5 bases). The CDR3 length is 15 residues. Deletions cut 1 base from V and 3 bases from J, with 11 bases between. CDR1 is SGHAT and CDR2 is FQNNGV in the germline V gene.

The chain joins TRBV6-5 to TRBJ1-1, with D perhaps matching TRBD1 (5 bases). Germline-derived CDR1 and CDR2 are MNHEY and SVGAGI. The CDR3 totals 13 residues. Trimming took off 8 bases at V and 4 bases at J, with 14 bases between the two ends. The CDR3 here is CASRWGGATEAFF. DNA of the CDR3: TGTGCCAGCCGATGGGGGGGAGCCACTGAAGCTTTCTTT.

This clone was seen only once. The sample contains more than one DNA sequence encoding this CDR3. The chain carries TRBV6-1 and TRBJ1-6, with a possible D match to TRBD1 (5 bases). Germline V CDR1 and CDR2: MNHNS, SASEGT. V shed 3 bases and J shed 6 bases, with 6 bases lying between them. CDR3 length: 13 amino acids. The CDR3 sequence is CASSDRANSPLHF. CDR3 coding DNA: TGTGCCAGCAGTGACAGGGCTAATTCACCCCTCCACTTT.

The rearrangement links TRBV5-1 to TRBJ2-1; TRBD1 matches at 10 bases. The CDR3 spans 16 residues. Trimming removed 5 bases from V and 4 bases from J; junction bases left unmatched: 9. The germline V gene encodes CDR1 SGHRS and CDR2 YFSETQ. This chain's CDR3 is CASRDFGTGEYNEQFF. The CDR3 coding sequence is TGCGCCAGCAGGGATTTCGGGACAGGGGAATACAATGAGCAGTTCTTC.

V and J are TRBV6-6 and TRBJ1-2; the D is unclear. The CDR3 sequence is 14 residues long. V lost 7 bases, J lost 2 bases, and 14 bases lay in between. Germline values: CDR1 MNHNY, CDR2 SVGAGI (reference sequence). The CDR3 DNA reads TGTGCCAGCACCCTTCACTCAAACAACTATGGCTACACCTTC. As protein: CASTLHSNNYGYTF.

The genes are TRBV24-1 and TRBJ2-3; 9 bases fit TRBD2. The CDR3 length is 15 residues. The ends lost 5 bases at V and 1 base at J; junction bases unmatched: 3. Germline assignment: CDR1 KGHDR and CDR2 SFDVKD. The CDR3 protein is CATSAVAGGTDTQYF. DNA of the CDR3: TGTGCCACCAGTGCGGTAGCGGGGGGCACAGATACGCAGTATTTT.

This chain joins TRBV6-1 and TRBJ1-5; D not certain. CDR1 and CDR2 from the germline V gene are MNHNS and SASEGT. V was pared by 3 bases and J by 5 bases, with 11 bases between. The CDR3 is 14 amino acids. CDR3: CASSEGGIHQPQHF. The CDR3 DNA reads as TGTGCCAGCAGTGAGGGAGGGATACATCAGCCCCAGCATTTT.